The entry below describes one TCR beta chain. This clone occurred once. It has no known antigen specificity. Base qualities were left out, and no much larger clone turns up one base away. The record originates from a study of shared clonotypes between healthy human individuals (dated by TCRdb to 2019 to 2021). About the investigation overall: A few men and two women, aged 18 to 49 years, made up the cohort. To increase sequencing depth and limit assay-specific biases, TCR repertoire library preparation and sequencing were carried out by different laboratories using diverse techniques. The study deeply sequenced blood TCR repertoires of 5 or 6 healthy adults to estimate repertoire size and the extent of clonotype sharing between individuals. Leukapheresis yielded between about 0.8 and 8.9 billion PBMCs per donor. For each donor, three plates each were used for CD4 naive and CD4 memory, two plates were used for CD8 naive, and one plate was used for CD8 memory. Findings and caveats that apply to the study as a whole: Based on pairwise subsampling, the degree of clonotype sharing among donors was expected to be affected by sequencing depth. Because the study included a small number of donors, the genetic and exposure-history diversity represented was limited. Approximately 5% of naive CD4, 3.5% of naive CD8, 2.3% of memory CD4, and roughly 0.4% of memory CD8 clonotypes were shared across several donors. Sampling was restricted to blood, and TCR repertoires in tissue are likely to differ from TCR repertoires in blood. Larger estimated clonotype richness was generally found for naive subsets than for memory subsets. Incomplete sequencing was indicated by rarefaction of sorted-subset datasets, despite the large sequencing depth. Compared with non-shared clonotypes, the clonotypes found in all four sorted-subset donors had higher generation probabilities.

CD8 naive samples were obtained by positive selection for CCR7 among CD45RO-negative cells, yielding a CD45RA+CCR7+ population from which TemRA cells were excluded. Healthy HIV-negative adults with no recently reported acute infections or vaccinations were included as donors. Only Caucasian adults living in Nashville, Tennessee, USA were represented among the donors. Blood was obtained by leukapheresis, after which PBMCs were separated by Ficoll-Histopaque density gradient centrifugation and cryopreserved in liquid nitrogen vapor phase. Analytical flow cytometry was used to check the purity and quantity of each magnetically sorted T cell population. Genomic DNA was isolated from every sorted fraction and measured by UV absorbance on a Nanodrop 2000c. Using the deep immunoSEQ assay, multiplex PCR amplified TCR CDR3 regions from genomic DNA. Extracted genomic DNA from each cell subset was spread evenly across all wells of several immunoSEQ 96-well plates, with each plate serving as a replicate. For sorted subsets, each replicate PCR was loaded with about 200 ng genomic DNA, equivalent to 30,000 or so T cell genomes. Purified libraries were measured with a Qubit 3.0 fluorometer, size-checked on a Bioanalyzer 2100, and measured again with the KAPA Library Quantification kit. Every immunoSEQ 96-well plate was sequenced on a separate single-read 150-cycle Illumina NextSeq 550 flow cell. Regarding the original processing steps: Because the immunoSEQ output held only junctional sequences and lacked quality scores, the filtering could not match the filtering applied to full-length reads. Sequences were annotated with PyIR, a Python wrapper for IgBLAST v1.9, using IMGT germline references to assign V/J genes and CDR3. Reads were filtered out if the reads had weak V/J assignments (E-value above 1e-6), no CDR3, stop codons, out-of-frame junctions, or ambiguous translated residues. V3J clonotypes were defined as sequences sharing the same inferred V gene, J gene, and CDR3 amino acid sequence. Percentage overlap between repertoires was calculated by dividing the number of shared unique clonotypes by the size of the smaller repertoire. RTK rarefaction, the Chao1 estimator, and Recon v2.1 estimates of unobserved clonotypes were used to assess repertoire richness. For all TCRbeta clonotypes obtained by the gDNA method from four donors, generation probabilities were computed with OLGA. Entries here come from immuneACCESS through TCRdb and include only in-frame sequences with V and J called. Some clones fail to appear in such tables; in the studies checked, an unresolved V gene covers under half of the shortfall, and the cause of the remainder is unknown. V and J calls and clone size are those listed in that table; D and trimming were worked out from the DNA. Within this sample are 2 million to 2.5 million clones, with about 93% of them counted one time only. The ten biggest clones cover 1.5% to 2% of the sample.

This receptor was obtained from a young man in good health. Some clones in this sample may be carry-over from other donors' samples. The sequenced sample consisted of naive CD8+ T cells from PBMCs. Sample cell subset or site, as interpreted from the label and publication: CD45RA+CCR7+.

The CDR3 region: CAWRWFRNTEAFF. The bases read TGTGCCTGGAGGTGGTTCAGGAACACTGAAGCTTTCTTT. Recombination connected TRBV30 to TRBJ1-1, with the D gene not clear enough to name. V is clipped by 3 bases and J by 1 base, and the sequence between their germline boundaries is 9 bases long. The CDR3 goes from the cysteine to the phenylalanine over 13 residues. Just the 39-base CDR3 DNA is kept, in frame starting at base 1. The germline V gene (reference sequence) yields GTSNPN for CDR1 and SVGIG for CDR2.